This TCR beta chain is drawn from a study of cytomegalovirus exposure and HLA in healthy donors. The overall study: For the 300 to 400 genotyped donors, approximately 83% fell within the Caucasian-associated ancestry cluster.

With 60 Vbeta and 13 Jbeta primers, the PCR was carried out. This table comes from immunoSEQ multiplex PCR, and its TCRdb copy is limited to in-frame clones, with some not included. The sample consists of around 67,000 clones, approximately 60% of them appearing once. V was clipped by 5 bases and J by 3 bases, with 20 bases between them. CDR1 and CDR2 from the germline V gene are SGHVS and FQNEAQ. There are 16 residues in the CDR3. This chain uses TRBV7-8 with TRBJ2-7; D is perhaps TRBD2 (6 bases). Sequencing used PBMCs. The sequence was obtained from a woman aged 45-60 years in good health and CMV-seronegative. The CDR3 DNA is TGTGCCAGCAGCACCCGGACACCGGGACTCCTCTACGAGCAGTACTTC. This sequence encodes CASSTRTPGLLYEQYF.